This T cell receptor beta chain was documented in a study of HIV-infected patients and healthy controls. Study-wide points: Slight age and sex differences between study cohorts did not explain the diversity differences.

In germline, CDR1 is DFQATT, CDR2 SNEGSKA (reference sequence). The V and J ends lost 1 base and 0 bases respectively, with 7 bases between them. CDR3 length equals 14 residues. Alpha and beta constant-region primers primed reverse transcription of about 0.5 ug RNA. Using multiplexing indices, alpha and beta chain libraries were generated apart by chain-specific third strand synthesis. TCRdb re-analysed the 5' RACE reads in MiXCR, keeping a single row per CDR3 protein. Altogether roughly 7,300 distinct CDR3 sequences are present, less than 8.5% being singletons, with the ten largest covering about 9.9%. This clonotype ranks as medium-sized. What it binds is not known. No cell fractionation was done, so the repertoire covers all unsorted peripheral blood T cells.

Sequenced here: blood, sampled before antiretroviral therapy. The gene calls are TRBV20-1 and TRBJ2-1; tentative D call: TRBD1 (6 bases). This sequence originates from an adult with HIV infection. CDR3: CSARGGGSYNEQFF. CDR3 coding DNA: TGCAGTGCTAGAGGAGGGGGCTCCTACAATGAGCAGTTCTTC.